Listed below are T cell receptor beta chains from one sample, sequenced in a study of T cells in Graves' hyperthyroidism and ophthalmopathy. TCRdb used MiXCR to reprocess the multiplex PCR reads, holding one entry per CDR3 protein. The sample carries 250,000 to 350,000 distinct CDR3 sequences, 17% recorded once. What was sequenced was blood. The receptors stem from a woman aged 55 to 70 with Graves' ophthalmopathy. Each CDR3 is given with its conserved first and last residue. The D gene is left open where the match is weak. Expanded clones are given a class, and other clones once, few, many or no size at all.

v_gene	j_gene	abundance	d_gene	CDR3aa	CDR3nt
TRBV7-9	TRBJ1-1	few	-	CASGKQVEAFF	TGTGCCAGCGGAAAACAGGTAGAAGCTTTCTTT
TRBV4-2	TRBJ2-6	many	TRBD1	CASSQTGAGANVLTF	TGTGCCAGCAGCCAAACAGGGGCTGGGGCCAACGTCCTGACTTTC
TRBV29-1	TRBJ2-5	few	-	CSVGQGTQETQYF	TGCAGCGTTGGTCAGGGGACCCAAGAGACCCAGTACTTC
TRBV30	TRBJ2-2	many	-	CAWRADTGELFF	TGTGCCTGGAGGGCAGACACCGGGGAGCTGTTTTTT
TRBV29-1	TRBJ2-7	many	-	CSASIAAEAYEQYF	TGCAGCGCCAGTATAGCTGCAGAAGCCTACGAGCAGTACTTC
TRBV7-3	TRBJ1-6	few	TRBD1	CASNVDRGGNSPLHF	TGTGCCAGCAATGTGGACAGGGGAGGCAATTCACCCCTCCACTTT
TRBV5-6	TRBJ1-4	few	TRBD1	CASSLRTGAGDEKLFF	TGTGCCAGCAGCCTAAGGACAGGGGCGGGCGATGAAAAACTGTTTTTT
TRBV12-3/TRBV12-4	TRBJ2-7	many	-	CASSLEQGYEQYF	TGTGCCAGCAGTCTGGAGCAGGGTTACGAGCAGTACTTC
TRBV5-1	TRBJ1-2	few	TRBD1	CASSPTGGALLGYTF	TGCGCCAGCAGCCCGACAGGGGGGGCGTTATTAGGCTACACCTTC
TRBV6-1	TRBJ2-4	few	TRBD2	CASRQAGGRNIQYF	TGTGCCAGCAGACAAGCGGGAGGACGAAACATTCAGTACTTC
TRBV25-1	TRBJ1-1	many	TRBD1	CASSEPGQSNTEAFF	TGTGCCAGCAGTGAACCGGGACAGTCGAACACTGAAGCTTTCTTT
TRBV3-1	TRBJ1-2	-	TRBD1	CASSRGQGTYGYTF	TGTGCCAGCAGCAGAGGACAGGGGACGTATGGCTACACCTTC
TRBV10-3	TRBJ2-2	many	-	CAISEIQGNTGELFF	TGTGCCATCAGTGAGATCCAGGGGAACACCGGGGAGCTGTTTTTT
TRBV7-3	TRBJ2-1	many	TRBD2	CASSLNPAGWNEQFF	TGTGCCAGCAGCTTAAACCCAGCGGGATGGAATGAGCAGTTCTTC
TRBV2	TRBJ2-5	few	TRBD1	CASSKTGVWQETQYF	TGTGCCAGCAGCAAAACAGGGGTTTGGCAAGAGACCCAGTACTTC
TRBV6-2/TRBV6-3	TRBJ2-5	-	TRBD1	CASSGRGGAKTQYF	TGTGCCAGCAGTGGGCGAGGGGGCGCAAAGACCCAGTACTTC
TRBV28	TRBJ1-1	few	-	CASSGFGGEAFF	TGTGCCAGCAGTGGTTTCGGCGGGGAAGCTTTCTTT
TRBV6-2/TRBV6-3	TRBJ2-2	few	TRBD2	CASSDHGRGPGELFF	TGTGCCAGCAGCGACCACGGGAGGGGACCCGGGGAGCTGTTTTTT
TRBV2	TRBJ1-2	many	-	CASSVDRMNGYTF	TGTGCCAGCAGTGTAGACAGGATGAATGGCTACACCTTC
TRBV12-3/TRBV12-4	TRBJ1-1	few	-	CASSLWQSNTEAFF	TGTGCCAGCAGTTTATGGCAATCGAACACTGAAGCTTTCTTT
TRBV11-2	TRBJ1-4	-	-	CASSPPRAQGGREKLFF	TGTGCCAGCAGCCCCCCACGCGCACAGGGCGGTCGGGAAAAACTGTTTTTT
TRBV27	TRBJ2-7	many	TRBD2	CASTLWGGEQYF	TGTGCCAGCACCCTGTGGGGGGGCGAGCAGTACTTC
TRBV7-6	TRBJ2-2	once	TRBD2	CASSFITSGYSGELFF	TGTGCCAGCAGCTTTATAACTAGCGGGTATTCCGGGGAGCTGTTTTTT
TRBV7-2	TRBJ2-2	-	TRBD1	CASRGDRGGTGELFF	TGTGCCAGCAGAGGGGACAGGGGGGGCACCGGGGAGCTGTTTTTT
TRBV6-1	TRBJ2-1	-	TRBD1	CASSEDRGNYNEQFF	TGTGCCAGCAGTGAGGACAGGGGGAACTACAATGAGCAGTTCTTC
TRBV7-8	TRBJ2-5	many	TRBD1	CASSSSRGPQETQYF	TGTGCCAGCAGCTCATCCAGGGGGCCCCAAGAGACCCAGTACTTC
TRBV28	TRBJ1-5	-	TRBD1	CASDRVNQPQHF	TGTGCCAGCGACAGGGTCAATCAGCCCCAGCATTTT
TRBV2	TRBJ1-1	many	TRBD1	CASRGQGRTEAFF	TGTGCCAGCAGGGGACAGGGGAGAACTGAAGCTTTCTTT
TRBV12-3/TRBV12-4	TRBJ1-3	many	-	CASSLGGSRNTIYF	TGTGCCAGCAGTTTAGGGGGGTCGAGAAACACCATATATTTT
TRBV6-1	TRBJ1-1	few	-	CASSHGSGLGKAFF	TGTGCCAGCAGTCACGGGTCGGGGTTAGGGAAGGCTTTCTTT
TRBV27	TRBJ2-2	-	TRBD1	CASSLPQGFNTGELFF	TGTGCCAGCAGTTTACCACAGGGGTTTAACACCGGGGAGCTGTTTTTT
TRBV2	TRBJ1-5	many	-	CASSEGFGPQHF	TGTGCCAGCAGTGAGGGGTTCGGGCCCCAGCATTTT
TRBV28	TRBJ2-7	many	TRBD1	CASRSRPGTGDFYEQYF	TGTGCCAGCAGGTCCCGTCCCGGGACAGGGGATTTCTACGAGCAGTACTTC
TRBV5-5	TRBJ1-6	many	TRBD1	CASSEGQRNSPLHF	TGTGCCAGCAGCGAGGGACAGAGGAATTCACCCCTCCACTTT
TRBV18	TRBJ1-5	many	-	CASSEDTSNQPQHF	TGTGCCAGCTCAGAAGACACGAGCAATCAGCCCCAGCATTTT
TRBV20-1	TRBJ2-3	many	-	CSAREGWTTDTQYF	TGCAGTGCTAGAGAGGGCTGGACAACAGATACGCAGTATTTT
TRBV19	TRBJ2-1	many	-	CASSIDGAAGYNEQFF	TGTGCCAGTAGTATCGACGGTGCGGCGGGTTACAATGAGCAGTTCTTC
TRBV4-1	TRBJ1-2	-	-	CASSQSLIRAHGYTF	TGCGCCAGCAGCCAATCCCTTATTAGGGCCCATGGCTACACCTTC
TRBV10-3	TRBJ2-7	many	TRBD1	CAISGTGFHEQYF	TGTGCCATCAGCGGGACAGGGTTCCACGAGCAGTACTTC
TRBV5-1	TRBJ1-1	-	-	CASSLARGLLNTEAFF	TGCGCCAGCAGCTTGGCCCGCGGGCTTTTGAACACTGAAGCTTTCTTT
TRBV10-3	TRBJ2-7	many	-	CAISDGGGEQYF	TGTGCCATCAGTGACGGAGGGGGAGAGCAGTACTTC
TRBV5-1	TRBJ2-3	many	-	CASRTDPQDTQYF	TGCGCCAGCAGGACGGACCCTCAGGATACGCAGTATTTT
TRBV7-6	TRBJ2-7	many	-	CASSLRRGSDEQYF	TGTGCCAGCAGCTTACGGCGGGGCTCTGACGAGCAGTACTTC
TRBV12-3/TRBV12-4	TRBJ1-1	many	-	CASSFFRRTEAFF	TGTGCCAGCAGTTTCTTTCGCAGGACTGAAGCTTTCTTT
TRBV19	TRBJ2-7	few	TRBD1	CASSRLLTGGYEQYF	TGTGCCAGTAGTAGACTCCTGACAGGGGGCTACGAGCAGTACTTC
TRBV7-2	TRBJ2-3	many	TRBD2	CASSSRGAGGVGDTQYF	TGTGCCAGCAGCTCAAGGGGAGCGGGGGGAGTCGGAGATACGCAGTATTTT
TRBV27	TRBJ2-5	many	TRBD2	CASKIAGGQETQYF	TGTGCCAGCAAAATAGCGGGAGGCCAAGAGACCCAGTACTTC
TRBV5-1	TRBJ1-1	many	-	CASSYQGQGTEAFF	TGCGCCAGCAGCTACCAGGGCCAAGGCACTGAAGCTTTCTTT
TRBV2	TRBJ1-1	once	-	CASKQARLRDEAFF	TGTGCCAGCAAACAGGCCCGATTACGGGATGAAGCTTTCTTT
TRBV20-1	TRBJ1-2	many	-	CSARDRPPGYTF	TGCAGTGCTAGAGACAGGCCCCCTGGCTACACCTTC
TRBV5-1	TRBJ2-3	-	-	CASSLAVQGTDTQYF	TGCGCCAGCAGCTTGGCCGTACAGGGCACAGATACGCAGTATTTT